Each of the 5 T cell receptor beta chains below was sequenced from the same sample in a study of response to subunit inactivated influenza vaccine. TCRdb called the RT-PCR reads again in MiXCR, with one record for every CDR3 protein. The data contain 400,000 to 650,000 distinct CDR3 sequences, 6% to 9% of them seen just once; the ten biggest clones take up around 13%. The source was PBMCs from blood, collected around 25 months after vaccination. The origin of the receptors is a man aged 50-75 years who received an inactivated influenza vaccine.

This clonotype was found a few times. The chain joins TRBV6-1 to TRBJ1-1; unclear D gene. This CDR3 comprises 13 residues. The V gene's germline CDR1 is MNHNS and CDR2 SASEGT. V was shortened by 7 bases and J by 1 base, with 10 bases between the two germline ends. The CDR3 DNA sequence: TGTGCCAGCACTAAAGCGGCGAACACTGAAGCTTTCTTT. It specifies CASTKAANTEAFF.

V and J are TRBV5-1 and TRBJ2-3, with D perhaps matching TRBD2 (5 bases). The germline gives CDR1 SGHRS, CDR2 YFSETQ. The CDR3 runs to 16 residues. V lost 4 bases to trimming and J lost 2 bases, with 17 bases between them. CDR3 in DNA: TGCGCCAGCAGCCCAGACGCCGCGGGTCCCACAGATACGCAGTATTTT. Amino acid sequence: CASSPDAAGPTDTQYF.

V and J are TRBV6-1 and TRBJ1-5; D might be TRBD1 (5 bases). The CDR3 has 13 residues. CDR1 is MNHNS and CDR2 is SASEGT in the germline V gene. V was pared by 7 bases and J by 7 bases, with 14 bases between. CDR3 sequence reads: CASITSGGQPQHF. The CDR3, as DNA: TGTGCCAGCATAACTTCGGGGGGGCAGCCCCAGCATTTT.

This clonotype was seen a handful of times. The V call is TRBV4-1, the J call TRBJ2-3, with D unresolved. This CDR3 has 17 residues. Germline V gene sequence: CDR1 MGHRA, CDR2 YSYEKL. V was pared by 0 bases and J by 2 bases, with 15 bases between. The CDR3 reads CASSQEISAAPTDTQYF. The CDR3 DNA reads TGCGCCAGCAGCCAAGAGATTTCCGCGGCACCCACAGATACGCAGTATTTT.

This clonotype was detected many times. This chain links TRBV5-1 with TRBJ2-3, with a possible D match to TRBD2 (5 bases). CDR1 and CDR2 from the germline V gene are SGHRS and YFSETQ. The CDR3 has 14 residues. The V gene lost 4 bases and the J gene lost 2 bases, with 11 bases spanning the gap. CDR3: CASSPPGNTDTQYF. In nucleotides, the CDR3 is TGCGCCAGCAGCCCCCCGGGAAACACAGATACGCAGTATTTT.